These 30 T cell receptor beta chains share one sample of origin, sequenced in a study of blood T cell repertoires in COVID-19. Clones were sequenced by immunoSEQ multiplex PCR, and TCRdb holds only the in-frame ones, with some missing. Of roughly 150,000 clones in the sample, about 90% were seen once. Sequenced input: peripheral blood. Every receptor here comes from a man in his sixties with acute or convalescent COVID-19.

The rearrangement links TRBV7-2 to TRBJ2-5, with D possibly TRBD1 on 6 matching bases. The V end was cut by 4 bases, the J end by 5 bases, with 8 bases between. CDR1 is SGHTA and CDR2 is FQGNSA in the germline V gene. The CDR3 sequence is 12 residues long. CDR3 protein: CASSYRAETQYF. The CDR3 bases are TGTGCCAGCAGCTACAGGGCGGAGACCCAGTACTTC.

The chain couples TRBV29-1 to TRBJ2-2, with D perhaps matching TRBD1 (5 bases). Trimming took off 3 bases at V and 3 bases at J, with 8 bases between the two ends. CDR3 size: 13 residues. Germline-derived CDR1 and CDR2 are SQVTM and ANQGSEA. The CDR3 DNA sequence: TGCAGCGTTGACGAAGGGGACACCGGGGAGCTGTTTTTT. Its translation is CSVDEGDTGELFF.

The V and J genes are TRBV9 and TRBJ2-3; 8 bases fit TRBD2. The trim removed 4 bases at V and 0 bases at J, leaving 13 bases unmatched. The CDR3 runs 18 residues. Per germline, CDR1 SGDLS and CDR2 YYNGEE. CDR3: CASSPGGPGAPSTDTQYF. The CDR3, as DNA: TGTGCCAGCAGCCCGGGGGGGCCGGGGGCCCCGAGCACAGATACGCAGTATTTT.

The chain combines TRBV19 with TRBJ2-7; 11 bases agree with TRBD1. Germline V gives CDR1 LNHDA, CDR2 SQIVND (reference sequence). The CDR3 has 17 residues. V was clipped by 5 bases and J by 2 bases; unmatched bases: 11. The CDR3 DNA is TGTGCCAGTAGTTACCGAACAAAGGGACAGGGGGCCTACGAGCAGTACTTC. As protein: CASSYRTKGQGAYEQYF.

V usage is TRBV23-1 and J usage is TRBJ1-2, with D uncertain. TRBV23-1 is an ORF, and what it does is uncertain. Trimming took 0 bases from V and 0 from J, leaving 8 bases between them. The CDR3 length is 15 residues. CDR3 amino acids: CASSQSSRANYGYTF. In DNA, the CDR3 is TGCGCCAGCAGTCAATCTTCCCGGGCTAACTATGGCTACACCTTC.

The V call is TRBV5-1, the J call TRBJ1-5; 8 bases are shared with TRBD1. Germline V gene lookup returns CDR1 SGHRS and CDR2 YFSETQ. The CDR3 length is 14 residues. V lost 2 bases and J lost 6; bases outside the gene matches: 4. The CDR3 protein is CASSFGQGGQPQHF. The CDR3 nucleotides are TGCGCCAGCAGCTTCGGACAGGGTGGTCAGCCCCAGCATTTT. Together with reference TRBV5-1 and TRBJ1-5, the CDR3 gives the full variable domain: KAGVTQTPRYLIKTRGQQVTLSCSPISGHRSVSWYQQTPGQGLQFLFEYFSETQRNKGNFPGRFSGRQFSNSRSEMNVSTLELGDSALYLCASSFGQGGQPQHFGDGTRLSIL.

The V call is TRBV24-1, the J call TRBJ1-5; no reliable D call. The CDR3 loop spans 16 amino acids. Per the germline V gene, CDR1 is KGHDR and CDR2 is SFDVKD. Trimming cost V 2 bases and J 0 bases, with 10 bases left between them. In nucleotides, the CDR3 is TGTGCCACCAGTGATTCGGGGAGTTATAGCAATCAGCCCCAGCATTTT. Protein sequence: CATSDSGSYSNQPQHF.

The rearrangement links TRBV11-2 to TRBJ1-5; D remains ambiguous. The germline V and J ends were trimmed by 0 bases and 6 bases, with 6 bases remaining between them. This CDR3 is built from 13 residues. Germline V lookup: CDR1 SGHAT, CDR2 FQNNGV. CDR3 sequence reads: CASSLDMAQPQHF. The DNA for the CDR3 is TGTGCCAGCAGCTTAGATATGGCTCAGCCCCAGCATTTT.

The chain links TRBV7-3 to TRBJ1-1; 8 bases line up with TRBD1. Looked up from germline, CDR1 is SGHTA and CDR2 is FQGTGA. The CDR3 is 15 amino acids. V was pared by 0 bases and J by 2 bases, with 2 bases of the junction left unmatched. Here the CDR3 reads CASSLTTGENTEAFF. CDR3 DNA sequence: TGTGCCAGCAGCTTAACGACAGGGGAAAACACTGAAGCTTTCTTT.

The rearrangement links TRBV11-2 to TRBJ2-3, with 9 nucleotides matching TRBD2. Trimming removed 1 base from V and 8 bases from J; junction bases left unmatched: 19. CDR1 and CDR2 from the germline V gene are SGHAT and FQNNGV. The CDR3 is 19 amino acids. The CDR3 region has the DNA TGTGCCAGCAGCTTAGCTCTCCTGAGCCCGTCTAGCGGGGCCGGTACGCAGTATTTT. This encodes CASSLALLSPSSGAGTQYF.

The V call is TRBV18, the J call TRBJ2-1, with D possibly TRBD2 on 5 matching bases. Per the germline V gene, CDR1 is KGHSH and CDR2 is LQKENI. V was clipped by 3 bases and J by 0 bases, with 6 bases between them. The CDR3 totals 14 residues. The CDR3 is CASSPGSSYNEQFF. Written as DNA, the CDR3 is TGTGCCAGCTCACCGGGGAGCTCCTACAATGAGCAGTTCTTC. Combining the CDR3 with reference TRBV18 and TRBJ2-1 gives the whole variable domain NAGVMQNPRHLVRRRGQEARLRCSPMKGHSHVYWYRQLPEEGLKFMVYLQKENIIDESGMPKERFSAEFPKEGPSILRIQQVVRGDSAAYFCASSPGSSYNEQFFGPGTRLTVL.

This clone has just one count. V gene TRBV6-1 combines with J gene TRBJ2-5; tentatively, D is TRBD2 (5 bases). The CDR3 runs 18 residues. Germline V gives CDR1 MNHNS, CDR2 SASEGT. Trimming took off 0 bases at V and 4 bases at J, with 21 bases between the two ends. The CDR3 DNA follows: TGTGCCAGCAGTGAAGCTCCTTTGGGGAGCACGTGGGGAGAGACCCAGTACTTC. Protein: CASSEAPLGSTWGETQYF.

The rearrangement links TRBV29-1 to TRBJ1-2; 9 bases are shared with TRBD1. Trimming at V came to 7 bases and at J to 7 bases, leaving 10 bases not matched to a gene. The CDR3 loop spans 13 amino acids. Looked up from germline, CDR1 is SQVTM and CDR2 is ANQGSEA. The CDR3 here is CSAPGQGVRGYTF. The CDR3 nucleotides read TGCAGCGCTCCGGGACAGGGTGTCCGTGGCTACACCTTC. Full variable domain (missing parts from reference TRBV29-1 and TRBJ1-2): SAVISQKPSRDICQRGTSLTIQCQVDSQVTMMFWYRQQPGQSLTLIATANQGSEATYESGFVIDKFPISRPNLTFSTLTVSNMSPEDSSIYLCSAPGQGVRGYTFGSGTRLTVV.

The chain carries TRBV5-6 and TRBJ1-2; D is ambiguous. The CDR3 totals 14 residues. Germline V gene data show CDR1 as SGHDT and CDR2 as YYEEEE. V was trimmed by 2 bases and J by 2 bases, leaving 10 bases between them. CDR3 loop: CASSLPERNYGYTF. The DNA for the CDR3 is TGTGCCAGCAGCTTACCCGAGAGGAACTATGGCTACACCTTC.

The chain is built from TRBV6-1 and TRBJ2-2; 10 bases agree with TRBD1. The CDR3 contains 16 residues. The V and J ends lost 4 bases and 4 bases, in that order; junction bases with no gene match: 6. CDR1 is MNHNS and CDR2 is SASEGT in the germline V gene. The CDR3 region has the DNA TGTGCCAGCAGTGCGCGACAGGGGGCGGGCACCGGGGAGCTGTTTTTT. This encodes CASSARQGAGTGELFF.

The chain is built from TRBV7-3 and TRBJ1-2; 9 bases line up with TRBD1. Germline CDR1 and CDR2: SGHTA and FQGTGA. CDR3 size: 15 residues. J gave up 6 bases and V 6 bases, and 11 bases lay outside the gene matches. The CDR3 sequence: CASSPTGGIADGYTF. CDR3 in DNA: TGTGCCAGCAGTCCCACAGGGGGCATCGCTGATGGCTACACCTTC.

This rearrangement joins TRBV11-2 to TRBJ1-1, with D perhaps matching TRBD1 (5 bases). The CDR3 runs to 14 residues. Trimming left V 3 bases short and J 7 bases short, with 15 bases between. Germline V CDR1 and CDR2: SGHAT, FQNNGV. The CDR3 here is CASSLGRDRGEAFF. CDR3 coding DNA: TGTGCCAGCAGCTTGGGGAGGGATAGGGGTGAAGCTTTCTTT.

This clone was detected a few times. DNA of the CDR3: TGTGCCAGTAGTGCAGACAGGAGTAGCAATCAGCCCCAGCATTTT. This encodes CASSADRSSNQPQHF. The gene calls are TRBV19 and TRBJ1-5; possibly TRBD1 for D (6 bases). The V end lost 5 bases, the J end lost 0 bases, and 11 bases lay between the germline ends. The V gene's germline CDR1 is LNHDA and CDR2 SQIVND (reference sequence). The CDR3 sequence is 15 residues long. Together with reference TRBV19 and TRBJ1-5, the CDR3 gives the full variable domain: DGGITQSPKYLFRKEGQNVTLSCEQNLNHDAMYWYRQDPGQGLRLIYYSQIVNDFQKGDIAEGYSVSREKKESFPLTVTSAQKNPTAFYLCASSADRSSNQPQHFGDGTRLSIL.

The chain carries TRBV4-1 and TRBJ2-7, with TRBD2 matching 7 bases. V dropped 4 bases and J dropped 3; count of bases not matched to a gene: 6. The CDR3 is 14 residues long. CDR1 and CDR2 (germline): MGHRA, YSYEKL. The CDR3 DNA reads as TGCGCCAGCAGCCCCACCCCGGGGGGCTACGAGCAGTACTTC. Protein product: CASSPTPGGYEQYF.

The gene calls are TRBV15 and TRBJ1-6; D ambiguous. Germline CDR1 reads LNHNV; CDR2 reads YYDKDF (reference sequence). V lost 0 bases and J 7 bases, leaving 4 bases between the germline ends. This CDR3 contains 13 residues. CDR3 sequence reads: CATSRDLNSPLHF. For the CDR3, the DNA is TGTGCCACCAGCAGAGACTTGAATTCACCCCTCCACTTT. The whole variable domain, remainder taken from reference TRBV15 and TRBJ1-6, is DAMVIQNPRYQVTQFGKPVTLSCSQTLNHNVMYWYQQKSSQAPKLLFHYYDKDFNNEADTPDNFQSRRPNTSFCFLDIRSPGLGDTAMYLCATSRDLNSPLHFGNGTRLTVT.

V is TRBV3-1 (or the pseudogene TRBV3-2) and J is TRBJ2-3, with 8 bases matching TRBD2. Germline CDR1 and CDR2: LGHDT and YNNKEL (reference sequence). CDR3 length: 16 residues. J lost 4 bases, V lost 4 bases, and 10 bases had no gene match. The CDR3 nucleotides are TGTGCCAGCAGCCCCACTAGCGGACGGGGTTCAGATACGCAGTATTTT. As protein: CASSPTSGRGSDTQYF.

V is TRBV12-3 or TRBV12-4 and J is TRBJ2-7, with no clear D. The germline V and J ends were trimmed by 1 base and 3 bases, with 7 bases remaining between them. The CDR3 loop spans 13 amino acids. The CDR3 sequence is CASSLGAFYEQYF. The CDR3 nucleotides are TGTGCCAGCAGTTTAGGGGCTTTCTACGAGCAGTACTTC.

The rearrangement joins TRBV6-1 to TRBJ1-5; D not resolved. V was trimmed by 1 base and J by 7 bases, leaving 14 bases between them. CDR1 and CDR2 (germline): MNHNS, SASEGT. The CDR3 spans 15 residues. The CDR3: CASSEDEVLKQPQHF. DNA for the CDR3: TGTGCCAGCAGTGAAGACGAGGTCCTAAAGCAGCCCCAGCATTTT.

V and J are TRBV9 and TRBJ1-1, with D possibly matching TRBD1 (6 bases). The CDR3 is 13 residues long. The V gene's germline CDR1 is SGDLS and CDR2 YYNGEE. V was pared by 4 bases and J by 3 bases, with 10 bases between. CDR3 in amino acids: CASSSDSYTEAFF. The CDR3 DNA reads as TGTGCCAGCAGCTCGGACAGTTACACTGAAGCTTTCTTT.

The chain joins TRBV19 to TRBJ1-3; no clear D. This CDR3 is built from 13 residues. Germline V gene data show CDR1 as LNHDA and CDR2 as SQIVND (reference sequence). Trimming took 5 bases from V and 0 from J, leaving 5 bases between them. Here the CDR3 DNA reads TGTGCCAGTAGTTTCCTCTCTGGAAACACCATATATTTT. Protein product: CASSFLSGNTIYF.

V gene TRBV15 combines with J gene TRBJ1-5; unclear D gene. Germline V gives CDR1 LNHNV, CDR2 YYDKDF (reference sequence). Trimming took off 4 bases at V and 2 bases at J, with 15 bases between the two ends. The CDR3 has 16 residues. Here the CDR3 reads CATSKGRELGNQPQHF. For the CDR3, the DNA is TGTGCCACCAGCAAAGGACGGGAACTGGGCAATCAGCCCCAGCATTTT.

This chain joins TRBV27 and TRBJ1-2; 7 nucleotides align to TRBD1. J was trimmed by 1 base and V by 5 bases; bases with no gene match: 13. The CDR3 is made up of 17 amino acids. In germline, CDR1 is MNHEY, CDR2 SMNVEV (reference sequence). CDR3 region: CASSPTKGQTINYGYTF. Written as DNA, the CDR3 is TGTGCCAGCAGTCCAACTAAGGGACAGACCATTAACTATGGCTACACCTTC.

The V call is TRBV7-9, the J call TRBJ1-2, with unresolved D. Trimming took 2 bases from V and 7 from J, leaving 8 bases between them. Germline V gene data show CDR1 as SEHNR and CDR2 as FQNEAQ (reference sequence). CDR3 length: 12 amino acids. CDR3 nucleotide sequence: TGTGCCAGCAGCTTAAGTGAGGGTGGCTACACCTTC. Protein: CASSLSEGGYTF. The full variable domain, with the rest looked up from reference TRBV7-9 and TRBJ1-2, is DTGVSQNPRHKITKRGQNVTFRCDPISEHNRLYWYRQTLGQGPEFLTYFQNEAQLEKSRLLSDRFSAERPKGSFSTLEIQRTEQGDSAMYLCASSLSEGGYTFGSGTRLTVV.

This chain joins TRBV9 and TRBJ2-2; TRBD2 matches at 8 bases. V was clipped by 0 bases and J by 0 bases; unmatched bases: 4. The CDR3 is 17 amino acids. Germline V gene data show CDR1 as SGDLS and CDR2 as YYNGEE. For the CDR3, the DNA is TGTGCCAGCAGCGTAGATGCGGGGGGATCGAACACCGGGGAGCTGTTTTTT. This translates into CASSVDAGGSNTGELFF.

This chain connects TRBV27 to TRBJ2-3; 9 positions match TRBD1. The CDR3 spans 17 residues. Germline V CDR1 and CDR2: MNHEY, SMNVEV (reference sequence). V shed 5 bases and J 1 base; nucleotides not matched to a gene: 10. This chain's CDR3 is CASSLDRGGARTDTQYF. The CDR3 DNA sequence: TGTGCCAGCAGTCTCGACAGGGGGGGAGCGCGCACAGATACGCAGTATTTT.